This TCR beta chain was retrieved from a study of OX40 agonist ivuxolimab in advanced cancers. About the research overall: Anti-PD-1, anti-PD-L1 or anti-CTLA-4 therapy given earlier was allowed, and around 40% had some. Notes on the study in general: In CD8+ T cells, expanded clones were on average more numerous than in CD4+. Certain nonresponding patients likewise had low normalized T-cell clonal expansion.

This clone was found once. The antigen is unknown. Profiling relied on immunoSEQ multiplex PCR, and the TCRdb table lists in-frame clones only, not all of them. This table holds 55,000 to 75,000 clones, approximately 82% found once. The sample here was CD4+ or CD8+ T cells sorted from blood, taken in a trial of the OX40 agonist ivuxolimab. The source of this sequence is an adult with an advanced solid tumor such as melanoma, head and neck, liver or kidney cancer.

The CDR3 bases are TGCGCCAGCAGCGCGGGGGCCTACAATGAGCAGTTCTTC. It codes for CASSAGAYNEQFF. The rearrangement joins TRBV10-2 to TRBJ2-1, with 7 bases matching TRBD2. Unmatched junction bases numbered 1, after V lost 6 bases and J lost 2 bases. Germline CDR1 WSHSY, CDR2 SAAADI. The CDR3 runs to 13 residues.